The present T cell receptor beta chain was sequenced within a study of blood T cell repertoires in COVID-19 (dated by TCRdb to about 2020). Study-wide context: Collaborator samples came from the United States, Italy and Spain and covered acute and convalescent phases of COVID-19. The material from the prospective study consisted of cDNA or gDNA derived from T cells, B-cell-depleted T cells, or PBMCs. The repertoires were released in a freely available public database intended as a resource for research on the immune response to SARS-CoV-2. Where HLA class I and class II types were available, the types were taken from metadata supplied by the sample provider, not from assay-based typing. The sample metadata nearly always contained a de-identified subject ID, COVID-19 status, age in years and sex. The dataset comprised deeply sampled blood TCRbeta repertoires from subjects exposed to, actively infected with, or recovered from COVID-19. Samples were obtained from the ongoing ImmuneRACE study (first 160 participants) and from over 1,000 subjects provided by 6 global collaborators.

The immunoSEQ Assay, a bias-controlled multiplex PCR, was used to amplify TCRbeta CDR3 regions from genomic DNA. The paper's processing steps were these. The number of nucleated cells in each sample was estimated from the amplification of reference gene primers within the assay. To quantify the absolute abundance of each unique TCRbeta CDR3 rearrangement, sequence reads were collapsed and filtered. For each sample, productive Simpson clonality was calculated by taking the square root of Simpson's diversity index across productive rearrangements. TCRdb mirrors the immuneACCESS table, restricted to in-frame sequences. Some clones are absent from its copies; in checked studies, under half trace to an unresolved V gene, and the reason for the others is unknown. V and J calls and clone size are given by that table; D and trimming were obtained from the DNA. The table for this sample lists fewer than 350,000 clones; about 89% of them were counted only once. The top ten clonotypes cover approximately 10% of the sample.

Trimmed from V: 6 bases; trimmed from J: 3 bases; junction bases lacking a gene match: 9. Including cysteine and phenylalanine, the CDR3 has 15 amino acids. Solely the CDR3 DNA is kept, with 45 bases framed from the first base. From a lookup of the germline V gene, CDR1 and CDR2 are MNHEY and SVGAGI. Whole blood was collected in K2EDTA tubes by collaborating institutions according to the institutions' own protocols. For TCRbeta analysis, collaborators shipped samples as frozen whole blood, isolated PBMCs, or DNA extracted from either of those sample types. This clone appeared a few times. Its antigen is unknown. No base-level quality is on record; no much larger clone is a single base apart. Paper-wide results and their limitations: Clinical and demographic metadata were provided uncurated, with the amount varying by source and participant.

The specimen sequenced was peripheral blood. The sequence links TRBV6-5 to TRBJ2-7, and TRBD2 aligns with 9 junction nucleotides. The TCR comes from a man aged 35 to 55 with active or convalescent COVID-19. The DNA sequence is given as TGTGCCAGCAGATCGACTAGCGGTCGAGGCTACGAGCAGTACTTC. It translates as CASRSTSGRGYEQYF.